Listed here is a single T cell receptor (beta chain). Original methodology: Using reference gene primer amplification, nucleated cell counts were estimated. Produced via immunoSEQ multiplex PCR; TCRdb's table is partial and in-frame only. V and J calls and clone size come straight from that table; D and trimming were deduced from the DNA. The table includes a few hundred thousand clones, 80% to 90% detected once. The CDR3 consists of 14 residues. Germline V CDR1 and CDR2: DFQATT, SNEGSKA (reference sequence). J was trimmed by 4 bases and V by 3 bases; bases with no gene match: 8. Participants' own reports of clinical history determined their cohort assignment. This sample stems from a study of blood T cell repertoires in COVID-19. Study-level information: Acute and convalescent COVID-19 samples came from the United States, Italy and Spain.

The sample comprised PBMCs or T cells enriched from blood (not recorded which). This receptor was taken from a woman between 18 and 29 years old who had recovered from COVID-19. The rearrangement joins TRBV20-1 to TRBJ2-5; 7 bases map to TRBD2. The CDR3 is CSASRTSGLETQYF. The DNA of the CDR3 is TGCAGTGCTAGTAGGACTAGTGGGCTAGAGACCCAGTACTTC.